The next 28 T cell receptor beta chains were all read from a single sample in a study of OX40 agonist ivuxolimab in advanced cancers. Method: immunoSEQ multiplex PCR; TCRdb's copy keeps in-frame clones and lacks some. Here the sample spans 60,000 to 65,000 clones, 80% to 95% being singletons. Sequenced material: CD4+ or CD8+ T cells sorted from blood, taken in a trial of the OX40 agonist ivuxolimab. These receptors originate from an adult with an advanced solid tumor such as melanoma, head and neck, liver or kidney cancer.

The chain is built from TRBV10-1 and TRBJ2-5; D is tentatively TRBD1 or TRBD2 (5 bases each). Trimming pared 0 bases from V and 5 bases from J, leaving 13 bases between. Germline CDR1 reads WNHNN; CDR2 reads SYGVQD (reference sequence). The CDR3 is made up of 15 amino acids. CDR3 sequence reads: CASSESGPPGETQYF. CDR3 sequence (DNA): TGCGCCAGCAGTGAGTCGGGACCCCCAGGGGAGACCCAGTACTTC.

This clone was recorded only once. The chain recombines TRBV27 with TRBJ2-7, with D perhaps matching TRBD1 (6 bases). The CDR3 length is 16 residues. Trimming took 2 bases from V and 7 from J, leaving 21 bases between them. In germline, CDR1 is MNHEY, CDR2 SMNVEV (reference sequence). In DNA form, the CDR3 reads TGTGCCAGCAGTTTAAACAGACAGGTTGGTTTGGGGGAGCAGTACTTC. Translated: CASSLNRQVGLGEQYF.

The rearrangement links TRBV2 to TRBJ2-2; no definite D call. In germline, CDR1 is SNHLY, CDR2 FYNNEI. V was pared by 3 bases and J by 3 bases, with 8 bases between. This CDR3 spans 14 amino acids. This chain's CDR3 is CASSDVPYTGELFF. CDR3 DNA: TGTGCCAGCAGTGATGTACCATACACCGGGGAGCTGTTTTTT.

The chain combines TRBV7-2 with TRBJ2-3; no clear D gene. This CDR3 is built from 12 residues. V lost 5 bases, J lost 6 bases, and 9 bases lay in between. The germline gives CDR1 SGHTA, CDR2 FQGNSA. CDR3 sequence: CASSPRADTQYF. The CDR3 DNA is TGTGCCAGCAGCCCCCGTGCGGATACGCAGTATTTT.

This sequence joins TRBV4-1 and TRBJ1-2; D is unresolved. Germline CDR1 is MGHRA and CDR2 is YSYEKL. CDR3 size: 15 residues. V dropped 0 bases and J dropped 3 bases, with 11 bases sitting between them. CDR3 in amino acids: CASSQDLDRYYGYTF. The CDR3 DNA reads as TGCGCCAGCAGCCAAGATTTAGACCGCTACTATGGCTACACCTTC.

The V call is TRBV11-2, the J call TRBJ2-5; 8 bases match TRBD2. Germline V CDR1 and CDR2: SGHAT, FQNNGV. The V and J ends lost 6 bases and 1 base, in that order; junction bases with no gene match: 4. This CDR3 spans 14 amino acids. The CDR3 bases are TGTGCCAGCAGTTTTACTAGCGGCCAAGAGACCCAGTACTTC. Its translation is CASSFTSGQETQYF. The full variable domain, its missing parts supplied by reference TRBV11-2 and TRBJ2-5, is EAGVAQSPRYKIIEKRQSVAFWCNPISGHATLYWYQQILGQGPKLLIQFQNNGVVDDSQLPKDRFSAERLKGVDSTLKIQPAKLEDSAVYLCASSFTSGQETQYFGPGTRLLVL.

The chain has TRBV6-6 and TRBJ2-1, with D possibly matching TRBD2 (6 bases). The CDR3 totals 12 residues. The germline CDR1 and CDR2 sequences are MNHNY and SVGAGI (reference sequence). V was pared by 6 bases and J by 8 bases, with 11 bases between. CDR3 nucleotides: TGTGCCAGCAGCCCGGGAGCCTATGAGCAGTTCTTC. Its protein is CASSPGAYEQFF.

DNA of the CDR3: TGTGCCAGCAGCGTAGGCGCGGGCCCGAACACCGGGGAGCTGTTTTTT. Protein product: CASSVGAGPNTGELFF. The V gene is TRBV9, the J gene TRBJ2-2, with D possibly matching TRBD2 (5 bases). V was shortened by 0 bases and J by 0 bases, with 9 bases between the two germline ends. The CDR3 runs to 16 residues. The germline gives CDR1 SGDLS, CDR2 YYNGEE.

The rearrangement links TRBV18 to TRBJ2-2; TRBD1 agrees at 11 bases. Germline CDR1 and CDR2: KGHSH and LQKENI. V gave up 3 bases and J gave up 3 bases; unmatched junction bases: 0. There are 15 residues in the CDR3. This CDR3 reads CASSPDRGHTGELFF. CDR3 DNA: TGTGCCAGCTCACCGGACAGGGGGCACACCGGGGAGCTGTTTTTT.

This clone was recorded a few times. The rearrangement joins TRBV19 to TRBJ1-1; D is perhaps TRBD1 (6 bases). Trimming removed 7 bases at V and 1 base at J, with 16 bases between. The CDR3 has 15 amino acids. The V gene's germline CDR1 is LNHDA and CDR2 SQIVND (reference sequence). CDR3 sequence reads: CASTTSLQGNTEAFF. As DNA, the CDR3 is TGTGCCAGTACCACCTCACTACAGGGGAACACTGAAGCTTTCTTT.

The V and J genes are TRBV7-2 and TRBJ2-1; 10 positions agree with TRBD2. CDR3 length: 18 amino acids. Germline V gene sequence: CDR1 SGHTA, CDR2 FQGNSA. The J segment lost 2 bases and the V segment lost 5 bases, leaving 12 bases of the junction unmatched. The CDR3 DNA reads TGTGCCAGCAGCCGTAATATGATGACTAGCGGGCCCTACAATGAGCAGTTCTTC. Its translation is CASSRNMMTSGPYNEQFF.

The gene calls are TRBV5-4 and TRBJ2-5, with 8 bases that match TRBD2. CDR1 is SGHNT and CDR2 is YYREEE in the germline V gene (reference sequence). Unmatched junction bases numbered 6, after V lost 3 bases and J lost 5 bases. The CDR3 is 14 amino acids. The CDR3 bases are TGTGCCAGCAGCTGGGGGACTAGTATGGAGACCCAGTACTTC. Amino acid sequence: CASSWGTSMETQYF.

CDR3 amino acids: CASSFGSGSGYEQYF. CDR3 DNA sequence: TGTGCCAGCAGCTTTGGTAGCGGGAGTGGCTACGAGCAGTACTTC. This chain connects TRBV11-3 to TRBJ2-7, with 9 bases aligning to TRBD2. After removal of 3 bases from V and 3 bases from J, the junction contained 6 bases not matched to a gene. The CDR3 is made up of 15 amino acids. CDR1 and CDR2 (germline): SGHNT, YENEEA.

Points on this clone: The junction departs from germline at one end; a sequencing error may be responsible. The chain links TRBV19 to TRBJ2-2, with 7 positions matching TRBD1. Germline loops: CDR1 LNHDA, CDR2 SQIVND (reference sequence). The CDR3 length is 13 residues. CDR3: CASSNQGDGELFF. The CDR3 region has the DNA TGTGCCAGCAGTAACCAGGGGGACGGGGAGCTGTTTTTT.

The chain is built from TRBV29-1 and TRBJ1-5; D gene ambiguous. The CDR3 is made up of 12 amino acids. Germline V gives CDR1 SQVTM, CDR2 ANQGSEA. Trimming left V 4 bases short and J 1 base short, with 5 bases between. CDR3 nucleotide sequence: TGCAGCGTTGCGACAAGCAATCAGCCCCAGCATTTT. Protein sequence: CSVATSNQPQHF.

The chain has TRBV11-2 and TRBJ2-7; weak D call: TRBD2 (6 bases). Looked up from germline, CDR1 is SGHAT and CDR2 is FQNNGV. The length of the CDR3 is 15 residues. V lost 5 bases to trimming and J lost 2 bases, with 16 bases between them. The CDR3 coding sequence is TGTGCCAGCAGCCGTTTAGCGGCCTTGACCTACGAGCAGTACTTC. It is translated as CASSRLAALTYEQYF.

The V and J genes are TRBV9 and TRBJ2-2; D not resolved. Trimming cost V 4 bases and J 4 bases, with 5 bases left between them. The length of the CDR3 is 12 residues. Germline CDR1 is SGDLS and CDR2 is YYNGEE. CDR3 amino acids: CASSRSTGELFF. CDR3 DNA: TGTGCCAGCAGCCGTTCCACCGGGGAGCTGTTTTTT. The full variable domain, completed using reference TRBV9 and TRBJ2-2, is DSGVTQTPKHLITATGQRVTLRCSPRSGDLSVYWYQQSLDQGLQFLIQYYNGEERAKGNILERFSAQQFPDLHSELNLSSLELGDSALYFCASSRSTGELFFGEGSRLTVL.

V gene TRBV6-6 combines with J gene TRBJ2-7, with TRBD1 identical over 8 bases. The length of the CDR3 is 15 residues. Germline values: CDR1 MNHNY, CDR2 SVGAGI (reference sequence). V gave up 6 bases and J gave up 3 bases; unmatched junction bases: 10. DNA of the CDR3: TGTGCCAGCAGAAAACTCGGACAGGGTAACTACGAGCAGTACTTC. Its protein product is CASRKLGQGNYEQYF.

In DNA, the CDR3 is TGTGCCAGCAGCCCGACAGGGATCAGGGACGAGCAGTACTTC. Residues: CASSPTGIRDEQYF. V gene TRBV5-4 combines with J gene TRBJ2-5, with 7 bases fitting TRBD1. The J call may be incorrect, as the DNA end agrees better with TRBJ2-7. The CDR3 has 14 amino acids. Germline V gives CDR1 SGHNT, CDR2 YYREEE (reference sequence).

In its sample, this clone was seen once. This rearrangement joins TRBV5-1 to TRBJ2-2, with D perhaps matching TRBD1 (5 bases). The CDR3 covers 15 residues. Germline CDR1 SGHRS, CDR2 YFSETQ. V gave up 0 bases and J gave up 9 bases, with 15 bases separating them. The CDR3 is CASSLGGPRRRELFF. The CDR3 nucleotides are TGCGCCAGCAGCTTGGGGGGCCCAAGACGAAGGGAGCTGTTTTTT.

The chain is built from TRBV11-2 and TRBJ1-1, with 7 bases identical to TRBD1. V lost 4 bases and J lost 0; bases outside the gene matches: 2. The CDR3 sequence is 14 residues long. Germline V gene data show CDR1 as SGHAT and CDR2 as FQNNGV. In DNA, the CDR3 is TGTGCCAGCAGCTGGGACAGCATGAACACTGAAGCTTTCTTT. This sequence encodes CASSWDSMNTEAFF.

The chain couples TRBV19 to TRBJ2-1; D remains unclear. Per germline, CDR1 LNHDA and CDR2 SQIVND (reference sequence). Trimming removed 5 bases at V and 0 bases at J, with 14 bases between. This CDR3 has 16 residues. The CDR3, as DNA: TGTGCCAGTAGTCTCGAGGACGCTAACTCCTACAATGAGCAGTTCTTC. It encodes CASSLEDANSYNEQFF.

This sequence joins TRBV19 and TRBJ2-1; 7 bases map to TRBD2. CDR3 size: 13 residues. Trimming removed 3 bases from V and 8 bases from J; junction bases left unmatched: 4. The germline CDR1 and CDR2 sequences are LNHDA and SQIVND (reference sequence). The DNA for the CDR3 is TGTGCCAGTAGTATCGGACTAGGCCATGAGCAGTTCTTC. This sequence encodes CASSIGLGHEQFF.

The chain joins TRBV6-1 to TRBJ2-1, with D possibly being TRBD1 or TRBD2 (5 bases each). The CDR3 contains 12 residues. V dropped 2 bases and J dropped 12 bases, with 11 bases sitting between them. Germline V gene lookup returns CDR1 MNHNS and CDR2 SASEGT. CDR3 sequence: CASSETGTWQFF. CDR3 nucleotides: TGTGCCAGCAGTGAAACCGGGACGTGGCAGTTCTTC.

V is TRBV7-2 and J is TRBJ1-3; the D gene is possibly TRBD1 (6 bases). Germline-derived CDR1 and CDR2 are SGHTA and FQGNSA. The V gene lost 6 bases and the J gene lost 4 bases, with 13 bases spanning the gap. This CDR3 is built from 14 residues. The CDR3 nucleotides read TGTGCCAGCAGAACTACAGGGTCAGGAAACACCATATATTTT. It encodes CASRTTGSGNTIYF. The complete variable domain, with remaining parts taken from reference TRBV7-2 and TRBJ1-3, reads GAGVSQSPSNKVTEKGKDVELRCDPISGHTALYWYRQSLGQGLEFLIYFQGNSAPDKSGLPSDRFSAERTGGSVSTLTIQRTQQEDSAVYLCASRTTGSGNTIYFGEGSWLTVV.

The chain combines TRBV6-4 with TRBJ1-5; 10 bases align to TRBD1. V trimming: 10 bases; J trimming: 0 bases; junction bases outside the gene matches: 15. This CDR3 is 18 amino acids long. CDR1 and CDR2 (germline): MRHNA, SNTAGT. CDR3 protein: CATAPPGTGEFSNQPQHF. CDR3 DNA sequence: TGTGCCACCGCTCCTCCCGGGACAGGGGAATTTAGCAATCAGCCCCAGCATTTT.

This clone was seen just once. V is TRBV6-5 and J is TRBJ1-5, with 9 bases fitting TRBD1. This CDR3 contains 16 residues. Germline loops: CDR1 MNHEY, CDR2 SVGAGI. V lost 4 bases, J lost 5 bases, and 9 bases stayed unmatched. The CDR3 nucleotides are TGTGCCAGCAGTTCCACAGGGGGCCGGGGTCATCAGCCCCAGCATTTT. Translating it yields CASSSTGGRGHQPQHF.

The rearrangement uses TRBV9 and TRBJ2-1; 8 nucleotides agree with TRBD2. Germline trimming cut 1 base from V and 5 bases from J; bases unmatched to any gene: 5. Germline loops: CDR1 SGDLS, CDR2 YYNGEE. The CDR3 is 15 residues long. CDR3 in amino acids: CASSVTSGPDNEQFF. The CDR3 nucleotides are TGTGCCAGCAGCGTAACTAGCGGCCCTGACAATGAGCAGTTCTTC.